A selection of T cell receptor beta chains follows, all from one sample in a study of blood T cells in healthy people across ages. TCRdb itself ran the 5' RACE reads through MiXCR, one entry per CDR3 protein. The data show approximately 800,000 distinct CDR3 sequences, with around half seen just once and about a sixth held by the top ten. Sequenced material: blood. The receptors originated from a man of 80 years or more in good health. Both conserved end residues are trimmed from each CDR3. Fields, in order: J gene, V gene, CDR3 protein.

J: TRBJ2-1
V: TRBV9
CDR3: ASNSGRSSYNEQF

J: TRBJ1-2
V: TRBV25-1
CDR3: ASSEDDSNYGYT

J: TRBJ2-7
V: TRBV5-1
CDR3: ASSPGLPVGEQY

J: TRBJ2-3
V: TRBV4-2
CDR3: ASSQVIATTDTQY

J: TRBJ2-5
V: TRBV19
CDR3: ASSIKGYLQETQY

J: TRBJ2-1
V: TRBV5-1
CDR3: ASSLVLGARNEQF

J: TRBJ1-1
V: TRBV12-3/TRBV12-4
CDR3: ASSLRGENTEAF

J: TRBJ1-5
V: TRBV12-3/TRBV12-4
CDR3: ASSPQVGAKPQH

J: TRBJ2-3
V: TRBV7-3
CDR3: ASSPMDGDTQY

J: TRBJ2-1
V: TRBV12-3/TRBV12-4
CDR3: ASNLRNSDYNEQF

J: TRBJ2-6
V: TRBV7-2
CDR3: ASSLFSVRGLSGANVLT

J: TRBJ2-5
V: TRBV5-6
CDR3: ASSLRMTIEVQY

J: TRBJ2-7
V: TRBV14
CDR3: TSSRGGPYEQY

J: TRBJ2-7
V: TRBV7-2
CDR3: ASSSPGQGFREQY

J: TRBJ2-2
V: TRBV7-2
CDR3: ASSLDWTSGRNGELF

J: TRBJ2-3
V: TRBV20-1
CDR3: SAEREGQEDTQY

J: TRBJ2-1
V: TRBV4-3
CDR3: ASSQDRRASGSSYNEQF

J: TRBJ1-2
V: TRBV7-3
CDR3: ASSLRGGDPNYGYT

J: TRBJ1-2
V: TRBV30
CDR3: AWRGQAYNYGYT

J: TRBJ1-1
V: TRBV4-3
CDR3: ASSHRGGGMNTEAF

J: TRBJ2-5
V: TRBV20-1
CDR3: SARDTSGVQETQY

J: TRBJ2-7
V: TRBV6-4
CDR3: ASMERREGQETQY